The 23 T cell receptor beta chains given below trace back to one sample, sequenced in a study of graft-versus-host responses after intestinal transplantation. The repertoire was sequenced with immunoSEQ multiplex PCR; TCRdb's copy has only in-frame clones and lacks some. This table has roughly 25,000 clones, roughly 90% appearing once. Source: PBMCs, taken 38 to 40 days after intestinal transplant. These receptor sequences come from a human patient who received an intestinal transplant, so some T cells may come from the graft donor.

V gene TRBV29-1 combines with J gene TRBJ2-1; D not certain. CDR3 size: 13 residues. Trimming pared 7 bases from V and 5 bases from J, leaving 15 bases between. Germline CDR1 reads SQVTM; CDR2 reads ANQGSEA. DNA of the CDR3: TGCAGCGCCTTGCGAGGCTCACACAATGAGCAGTTCTTC. The encoded protein is CSALRGSHNEQFF.

This clone was picked up one time. The J gene is TRBJ1-1, the V gene TRBV6-5, with unresolved D. V was shortened by 6 bases and J by 5 bases, with 16 bases between the two germline ends. The CDR3 runs to 14 residues. Germline CDR1 MNHEY, CDR2 SVGAGI. The CDR3 region has the DNA TGTGCCAGCAGAAGATGGGCCAAAGTAACTGAAGCTTTCTTT. Translating gives CASRRWAKVTEAFF.

This chain joins TRBV28 and TRBJ2-3; D is possibly TRBD1 (5 bases). Germline-derived CDR1 and CDR2 are MDHEN and SYDVKM. V lost 3 bases to trimming and J lost 4 bases, with 11 bases between them. This CDR3 has 14 amino acids. The CDR3 sequence: CASSFLWGPDTQYF. The DNA for the CDR3 is TGTGCCAGCAGTTTCCTCTGGGGCCCAGATACGCAGTATTTT.

This clone has a single count. This chain links TRBV25-1 with TRBJ1-2, with unresolved D. V lost 3 bases and J 4 bases, leaving 9 bases between the germline ends. Germline V gene lookup returns CDR1 MGHDK and CDR2 SYGVNS. This CDR3 has 13 amino acids. The DNA for the CDR3 is TGTGCCAGCAGTGATTCCGTCCTCTATGGCTACACCTTC. Encoded protein: CASSDSVLYGYTF.

The chain has TRBV18 and TRBJ1-1; D might be TRBD1 (5 bases). The CDR3 sequence is 15 residues long. Germline assignment: CDR1 KGHSH and CDR2 LQKENI. V was clipped by 6 bases and J by 3 bases, with 17 bases between them. CDR3: CASSTGGWIDTEAFF. In DNA form, the CDR3 reads TGTGCCAGCTCTACAGGTGGCTGGATTGACACTGAAGCTTTCTTT.

The genes are TRBV7-6 and TRBJ2-1; D call uncertain. V lost 2 bases and J lost 2, with 13 bases in between. The germline CDR1 and CDR2 sequences are SGHVS and FNYEAQ. The CDR3 sequence is 16 residues long. In DNA, the CDR3 is TGTGCCAGCAGCTTATATTTGGGGAATACCTACAATGAGCAGTTCTTC. It is translated as CASSLYLGNTYNEQFF.

This clone showed up just a few times. The V and J genes are TRBV6-4 and TRBJ2-3; 9 bases line up with TRBD2. The J segment lost 5 bases and the V segment lost 0 bases, leaving 6 bases of the junction unmatched. This CDR3 is built from 16 residues. Germline CDR1 is MRHNA and CDR2 is SNTAGT. The CDR3 DNA reads TGTGCCAGCAGTGACTCGGCGGGAGGGCCGGGAGATACGCAGTATTTT. The encoded protein is CASSDSAGGPGDTQYF.

The J gene is TRBJ1-2, the V gene TRBV5-5, with no clear D. The CDR3 spans 16 residues. Trimming stripped 7 bases from V and 4 bases from J, with 23 bases between. Germline V gives CDR1 SGHKS, CDR2 YYEKEE (reference sequence). CDR3 residues: CASLIGLSRKTYGYTF. CDR3 nucleotides: TGTGCCAGCTTAATTGGTCTCTCGCGAAAGACCTATGGCTACACCTTC.

In DNA form, the CDR3 reads TGTGCCAGCAGCCCCGGTACCGGATTCACCTACGAGCAGTACTTC. It yields the protein CASSPGTGFTYEQYF. J is TRBJ2-7 and V is TRBV7-7; D is ambiguous. CDR1 and CDR2 (germline): SSHAT, FNYEAQ (reference sequence). This CDR3 is 15 amino acids long. The V and J ends lost 5 bases and 2 bases respectively, with 16 bases between them. Full variable domain (rest looked up from reference TRBV7-7 and TRBJ2-7): GAGVSQSPRYKVTKRGQDVTLRCDPISSHATLYWYQQALGQGPEFLTYFNYEAQPDKSGLPSDRFSAERPEGSISTLTIQRTEQRDSAMYRCASSPGTGFTYEQYFGPGTRLTVT.

The DNA of the CDR3 is TGTGCCAGCTCACCACCCGCACCATGTCTTCGGAGGGATTTAGATACGCAGTATTTT. It specifies CASSPPAPCLRRDLDTQYF. This chain links TRBV18 with TRBJ2-3, with D maybe TRBD2 (6 bases). This CDR3 is 19 amino acids long. Between the trimmed V and J ends, which lost 0 bases and 5 bases, there was a span of 24 bases. The germline V gene encodes CDR1 KGHSH and CDR2 LQKENI.

The chain has TRBV25-1 and TRBJ2-1; no reliable D call. Germline lookup yields CDR1 MGHDK and CDR2 SYGVNS. Deletions cut 7 bases from V and 6 bases from J, with 7 bases between. This CDR3 is 11 amino acids long. The CDR3 reads CASTPSNEQFF. For the CDR3, the DNA is TGTGCCAGCACCCCATCCAATGAGCAGTTCTTC.

The chain has TRBV5-1 and TRBJ1-1; TRBD1 might be the D (5 bases). Germline CDR1 and CDR2: SGHRS and YFSETQ. V lost 0 bases to trimming and J lost 4 bases, with 10 bases between them. CDR3 length: 14 residues. The CDR3 nucleotides are TGCGCCAGCAGCTTGGGATCGGGGGTCACTGAAGCTTTCTTT. Its translation: CASSLGSGVTEAFF. Filled out from reference TRBV5-1 and TRBJ1-1, the complete variable domain reads KAGVTQTPRYLIKTRGQQVTLSCSPISGHRSVSWYQQTPGQGLQFLFEYFSETQRNKGNFPGRFSGRQFSNSRSEMNVSTLELGDSALYLCASSLGSGVTEAFFGQGTRLTVV.

The chain has TRBV6-6 and TRBJ2-3, with TRBD1 identical over 9 bases. Looked up from germline, CDR1 is MNHNY and CDR2 is SVGAGI (reference sequence). The CDR3 covers 14 residues. J gave up 3 bases and V 6 bases, and 4 bases lay outside the gene matches. CDR3 nucleotide sequence: TGTGCCAGCAGCCACAGGGGGCGGACAGATACGCAGTATTTT. This encodes CASSHRGRTDTQYF.

The V and J genes are TRBV11-2 and TRBJ2-4, with D hard to call. V was pared by 5 bases and J by 0 bases, with 20 bases between. Germline CDR1 is SGHAT and CDR2 is FQNNGV. The CDR3 spans 18 residues. This CDR3 reads CASSPRAPVSLAKNIQYF. The CDR3 nucleotides read TGTGCCAGCAGCCCACGGGCCCCGGTATCTCTAGCCAAAAACATTCAGTACTTC.

This chain joins TRBV19 and TRBJ2-7, with TRBD2 as a possible D gene (6 bases). Germline V gene data show CDR1 as LNHDA and CDR2 as SQIVND (reference sequence). The CDR3 is made up of 12 amino acids. The V end lost 5 bases, the J end lost 2 bases, and 7 bases lay between the germline ends. CDR3 DNA sequence: TGTGCCAGTAGTGCGGGGACCTACGAGCAGTACTTC. This translates into CASSAGTYEQYF.

V is TRBV7-9 and J is TRBJ2-7; tentatively, D is TRBD1 or TRBD2 (5 bases each). Germline CDR1 is SEHNR and CDR2 is FQNEAQ (reference sequence). This CDR3 spans 14 amino acids. Trimming took 6 bases from V and 2 from J, leaving 14 bases between them. CDR3 DNA sequence: TGTGCCAGCAGTCCCCCCCGGGGACCCTACGAGCAGTACTTC. This encodes CASSPPRGPYEQYF.

The gene calls are TRBV9 and TRBJ2-1; 8 bases match TRBD2. The CDR3 is made up of 19 amino acids. With V trimmed by 4 bases and J by 8 bases, 23 bases remained unmatched. Germline assignment: CDR1 SGDLS and CDR2 YYNGEE. CDR3 sequence (DNA): TGTGCCAGCAGCCTCCCACGGGGGGCATCGGGAGGGCCGTTCGATGAGCAGTTCTTC. Protein product: CASSLPRGASGGPFDEQFF.

A single count supports this clone. V usage is TRBV7-9 and J usage is TRBJ2-1, with D possibly being TRBD2 (5 bases). Trimming removed 1 base at V and 7 bases at J, with 5 bases between. The CDR3 covers 12 residues. The germline V gene has CDR1 SEHNR and CDR2 FQNEAQ (reference sequence). The DNA for the CDR3 is TGTGCCAGCAGCTTAGGGGAGAATGAGCAGTTCTTC. This gives the protein CASSLGENEQFF.

The chain has TRBV29-1 and TRBJ2-2; no clear D gene. From germline, CDR1 is SQVTM and CDR2 ANQGSEA. V lost 4 bases and J 5 bases, leaving 8 bases between the germline ends. There are 12 residues in the CDR3. The CDR3 DNA is TGCAGCGTTGTCTTCGGGACCGGGGAGCTGTTTTTT. This codes for CSVVFGTGELFF.

The chain employs TRBV7-8 and TRBJ1-2, with TRBD1 identical over 11 bases. Germline loops: CDR1 SGHVS, CDR2 FQNEAQ. Trimming cost V 5 bases and J 6 bases; bases outside gene matches: 8. The CDR3 spans 15 residues. The CDR3 nucleotides are TGTGCCAGCAGCCCGCGGACAGGGGGCCCGAATGGCTACACCTTC. Its protein is CASSPRTGGPNGYTF.

The chain combines TRBV9 with TRBJ1-2; no definite D call. Germline loops: CDR1 SGDLS, CDR2 YYNGEE. The CDR3 totals 12 residues. The ends were cut back, 6 bases at V and 4 bases at J, with 10 bases in the middle. The CDR3 DNA follows: TGTGCCAGCACCCAGCCGGCCTATGGCTACACCTTC. Residues: CASTQPAYGYTF.

The chain couples TRBV25-1 to TRBJ2-3; D remains unclear. This CDR3 has 15 amino acids. V was cut by 4 bases and J by 0 bases, with 11 bases left in between. Germline-derived CDR1 and CDR2 are MGHDK and SYGVNS. CDR3 in DNA: TGTGCCAGCAGTGTATCGGCCCTAAGCACAGATACGCAGTATTTT. It translates to CASSVSALSTDTQYF.

The rearrangement uses TRBV6-4 and TRBJ1-3; the D gene is possibly TRBD1 (5 bases). With 10 bases removed from V and 0 bases from J, the gap between germline ends came to 13 bases. Germline loops: CDR1 MRHNA, CDR2 SNTAGT. The CDR3 runs 14 residues. The DNA of the CDR3 is TGTGCCAACAAAAGACAGCCCTCTGGAAACACCATATATTTT. It is translated as CANKRQPSGNTIYF.